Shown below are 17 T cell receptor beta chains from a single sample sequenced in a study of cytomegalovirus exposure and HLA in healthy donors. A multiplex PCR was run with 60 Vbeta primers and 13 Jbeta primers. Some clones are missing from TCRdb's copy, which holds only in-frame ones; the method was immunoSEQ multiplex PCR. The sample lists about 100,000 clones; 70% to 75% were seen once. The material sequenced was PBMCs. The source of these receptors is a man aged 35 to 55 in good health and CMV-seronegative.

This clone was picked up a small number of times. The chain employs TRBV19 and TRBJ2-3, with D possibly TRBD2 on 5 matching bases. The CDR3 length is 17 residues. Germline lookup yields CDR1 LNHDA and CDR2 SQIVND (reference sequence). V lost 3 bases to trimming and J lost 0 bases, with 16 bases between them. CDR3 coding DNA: TGTGCCAGTAGTATGACCGGACTTTCTACTAGCACAGATACGCAGTATTTT. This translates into CASSMTGLSTSTDTQYF.

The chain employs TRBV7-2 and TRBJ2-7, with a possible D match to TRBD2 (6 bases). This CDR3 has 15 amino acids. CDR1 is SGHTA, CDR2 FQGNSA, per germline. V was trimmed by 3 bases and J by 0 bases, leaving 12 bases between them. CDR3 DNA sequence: TGTGCCAGCAGCTTCCGGGGGTCCCCCTCCTACGAGCAGTACTTC. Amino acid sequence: CASSFRGSPSYEQYF.

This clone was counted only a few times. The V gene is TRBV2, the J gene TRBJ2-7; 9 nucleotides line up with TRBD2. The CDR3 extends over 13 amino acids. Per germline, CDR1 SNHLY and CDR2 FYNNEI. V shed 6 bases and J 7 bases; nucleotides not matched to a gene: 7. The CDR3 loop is CASRRGGYREQYF. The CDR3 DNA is TGTGCCAGCAGGCGGGGGGGCTATCGGGAGCAGTACTTC.

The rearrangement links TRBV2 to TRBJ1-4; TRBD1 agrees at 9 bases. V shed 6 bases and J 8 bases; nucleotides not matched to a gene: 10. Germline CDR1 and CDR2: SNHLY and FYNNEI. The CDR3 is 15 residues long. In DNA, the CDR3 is TGTGCCAGCAGCCTCGAGGGACAGGGAGGCGAAAAACTGTTTTTT. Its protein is CASSLEGQGGEKLFF.

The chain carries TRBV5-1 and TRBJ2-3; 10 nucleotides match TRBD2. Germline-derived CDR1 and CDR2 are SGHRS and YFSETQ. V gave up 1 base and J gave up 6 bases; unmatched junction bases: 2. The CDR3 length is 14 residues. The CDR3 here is CASSLLLAGDTQYF. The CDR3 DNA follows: TGCGCCAGCAGCTTGTTACTAGCGGGGGATACGCAGTATTTT.

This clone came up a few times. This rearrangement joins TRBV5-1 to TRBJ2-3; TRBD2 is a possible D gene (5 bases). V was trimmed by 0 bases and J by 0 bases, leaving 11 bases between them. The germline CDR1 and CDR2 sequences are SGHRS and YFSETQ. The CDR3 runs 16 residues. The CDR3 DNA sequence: TGCGCCAGCAGCTTGGGGGCTAGGACTAGCACAGATACGCAGTATTTT. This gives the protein CASSLGARTSTDTQYF.

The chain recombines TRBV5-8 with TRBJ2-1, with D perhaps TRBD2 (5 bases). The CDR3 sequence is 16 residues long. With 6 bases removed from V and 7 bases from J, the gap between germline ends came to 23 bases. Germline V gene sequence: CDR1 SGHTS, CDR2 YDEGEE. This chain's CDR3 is CASIFFGVASRNEQFF. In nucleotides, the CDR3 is TGTGCCAGCATATTCTTCGGGGTGGCTTCGCGGAATGAGCAGTTCTTC.

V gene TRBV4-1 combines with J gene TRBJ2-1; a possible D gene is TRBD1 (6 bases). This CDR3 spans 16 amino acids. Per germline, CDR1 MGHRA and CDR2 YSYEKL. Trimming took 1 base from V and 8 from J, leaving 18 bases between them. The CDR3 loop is CASSQVGQGLAHEQFF. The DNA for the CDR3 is TGCGCCAGCAGCCAAGTTGGGCAGGGGTTGGCACATGAGCAGTTCTTC.

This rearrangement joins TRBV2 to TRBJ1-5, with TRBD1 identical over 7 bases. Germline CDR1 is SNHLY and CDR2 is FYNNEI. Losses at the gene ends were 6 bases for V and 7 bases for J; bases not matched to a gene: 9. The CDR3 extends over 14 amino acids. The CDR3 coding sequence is TGTGCCAGCAGGGAGACAGGGCTTAACCAGCCCCAGCATTTT. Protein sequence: CASRETGLNQPQHF.

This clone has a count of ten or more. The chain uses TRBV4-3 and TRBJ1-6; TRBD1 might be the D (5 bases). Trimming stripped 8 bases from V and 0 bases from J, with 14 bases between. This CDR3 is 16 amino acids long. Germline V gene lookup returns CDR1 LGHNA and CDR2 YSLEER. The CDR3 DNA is TGCGCCAGCCGGGTAGGGGTGAGCTCCTATAATTCACCCCTCCACTTT. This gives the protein CASRVGVSSYNSPLHF.

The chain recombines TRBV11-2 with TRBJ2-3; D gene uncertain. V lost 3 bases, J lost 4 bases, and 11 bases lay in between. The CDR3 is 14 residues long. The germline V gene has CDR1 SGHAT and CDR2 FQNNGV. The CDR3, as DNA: TGTGCCAGCAGCTTGAGAGTCGGGTCAGATACGCAGTATTTT. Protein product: CASSLRVGSDTQYF.

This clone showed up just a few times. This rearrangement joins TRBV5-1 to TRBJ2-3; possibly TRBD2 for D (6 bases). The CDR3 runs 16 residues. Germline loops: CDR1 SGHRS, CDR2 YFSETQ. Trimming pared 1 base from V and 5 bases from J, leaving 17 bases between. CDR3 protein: CASSLTGDRSVDTQYF. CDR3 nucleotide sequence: TGCGCCAGCAGCTTGACGGGGGACCGCTCCGTAGATACGCAGTATTTT.

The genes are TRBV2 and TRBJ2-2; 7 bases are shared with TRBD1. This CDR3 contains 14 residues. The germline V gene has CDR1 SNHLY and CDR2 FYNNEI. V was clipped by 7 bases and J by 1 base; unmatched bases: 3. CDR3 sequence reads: CASTRDRNTGELFF. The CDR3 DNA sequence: TGTGCCAGCACCCGGGACAGGAACACCGGGGAGCTGTTTTTT.

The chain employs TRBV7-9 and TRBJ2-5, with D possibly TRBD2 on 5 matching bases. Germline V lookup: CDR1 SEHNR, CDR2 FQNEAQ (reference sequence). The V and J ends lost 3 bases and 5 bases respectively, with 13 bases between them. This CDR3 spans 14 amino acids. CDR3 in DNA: TGTGCCAGCAGCTTGAGGGCGCAGCAGGAGACCCAGTACTTC. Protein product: CASSLRAQQETQYF.

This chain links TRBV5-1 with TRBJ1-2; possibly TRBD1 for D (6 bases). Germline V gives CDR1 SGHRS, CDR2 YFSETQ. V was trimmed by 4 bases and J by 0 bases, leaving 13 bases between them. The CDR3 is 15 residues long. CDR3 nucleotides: TGCGCCAGCAGCCCATGGGGGGGGCCTAACTATGGCTACACCTTC. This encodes CASSPWGGPNYGYTF.

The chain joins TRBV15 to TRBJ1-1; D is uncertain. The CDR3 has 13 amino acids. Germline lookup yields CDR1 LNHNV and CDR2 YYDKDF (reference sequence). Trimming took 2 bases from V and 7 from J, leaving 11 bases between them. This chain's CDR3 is CATSRLAAGEAFF. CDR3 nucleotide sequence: TGTGCCACCAGCAGACTAGCCGCAGGTGAAGCTTTCTTT. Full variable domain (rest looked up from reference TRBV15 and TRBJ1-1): DAMVIQNPRYQVTQFGKPVTLSCSQTLNHNVMYWYQQKSSQAPKLLFHYYDKDFNNEADTPDNFQSRRPNTSFCFLDIRSPGLGDTAMYLCATSRLAAGEAFFGQGTRLTVV.

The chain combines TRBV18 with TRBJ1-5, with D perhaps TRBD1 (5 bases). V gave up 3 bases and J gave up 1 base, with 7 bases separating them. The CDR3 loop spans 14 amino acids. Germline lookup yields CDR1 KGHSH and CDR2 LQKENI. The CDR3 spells CASSPDRSNQPQHF. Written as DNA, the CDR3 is TGTGCCAGCTCACCTGACAGAAGCAATCAGCCCCAGCATTTT.